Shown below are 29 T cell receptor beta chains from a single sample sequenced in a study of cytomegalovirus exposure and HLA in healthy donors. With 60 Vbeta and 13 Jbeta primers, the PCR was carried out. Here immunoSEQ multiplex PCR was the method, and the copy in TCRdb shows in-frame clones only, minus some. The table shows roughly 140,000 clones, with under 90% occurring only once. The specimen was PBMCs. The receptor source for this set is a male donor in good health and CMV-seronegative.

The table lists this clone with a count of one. The CDR3 sequence: CASSLGLAATNEQFF. The CDR3 DNA reads as TGCGCCAGCAGCTTGGGACTAGCGGCTACCAATGAGCAGTTCTTC. This rearrangement joins TRBV5-1 to TRBJ2-1; 9 bases are a match to TRBD2. CDR1 is SGHRS, CDR2 YFSETQ, per germline. There are 15 residues in the CDR3. V lost 0 bases to trimming and J lost 6 bases; unmatched junction nucleotides: 4.

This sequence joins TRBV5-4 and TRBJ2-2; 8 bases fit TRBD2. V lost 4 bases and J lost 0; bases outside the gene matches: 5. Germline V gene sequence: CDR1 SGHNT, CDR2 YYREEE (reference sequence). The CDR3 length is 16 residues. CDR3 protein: CASSPGLAPNTGELFF. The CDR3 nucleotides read TGTGCCAGCAGCCCAGGACTAGCCCCGAACACCGGGGAGCTGTTTTTT. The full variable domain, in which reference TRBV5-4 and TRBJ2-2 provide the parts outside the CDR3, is ETGVTQSPTHLIKTRGQQVTLRCSSQSGHNTVSWYQQALGQGPQFIFQYYREEENGRGNFPPRFSGLQFPNYSSELNVNALELDDSALYLCASSPGLAPNTGELFFGEGSRLTVL.

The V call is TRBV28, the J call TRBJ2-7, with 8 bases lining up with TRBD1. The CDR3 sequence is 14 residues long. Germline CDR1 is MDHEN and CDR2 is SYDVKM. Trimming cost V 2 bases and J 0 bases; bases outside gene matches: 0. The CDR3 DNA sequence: TGTGCCAGCAGTTTACAGGGGGCCTCCTACGAGCAGTACTTC. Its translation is CASSLQGASYEQYF.

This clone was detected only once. CDR3 in DNA: TGTGCCAGCAGTTTCCCTAGCGGGAGGGCTTCCTACAATGAGCAGTTCTTC. Translation gives CASSFPSGRASYNEQFF. This chain uses TRBV28 with TRBJ2-1; 12 positions match TRBD2. The length of the CDR3 is 17 residues. CDR1 and CDR2 from the germline V gene are MDHEN and SYDVKM. Trimming took 3 bases from V and 1 from J; bases not matched to a gene: 4.

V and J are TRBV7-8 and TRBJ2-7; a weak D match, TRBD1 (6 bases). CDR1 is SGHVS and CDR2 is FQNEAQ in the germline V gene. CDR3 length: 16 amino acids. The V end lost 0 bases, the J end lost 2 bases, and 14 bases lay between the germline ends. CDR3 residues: CASSLAQGPTPYEQYF. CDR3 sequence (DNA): TGTGCCAGCAGCTTAGCGCAGGGGCCCACCCCCTACGAGCAGTACTTC.

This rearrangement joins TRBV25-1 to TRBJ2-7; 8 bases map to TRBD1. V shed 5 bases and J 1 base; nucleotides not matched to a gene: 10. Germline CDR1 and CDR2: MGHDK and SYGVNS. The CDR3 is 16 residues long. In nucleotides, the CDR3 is TGTGCCAGCAGTCCTAAGGGACAGGTAATTTCCTACGAGCAGTACTTC. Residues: CASSPKGQVISYEQYF.

The chain's CDR3 is CASSLAGLPNTEAFF. CDR3 nucleotides: TGTGCCAGCAGCTTAGCGGGACTCCCGAACACTGAAGCTTTCTTT. The chain joins TRBV7-6 to TRBJ1-1; maybe TRBD1 (5 bases). The CDR3 is made up of 15 amino acids. Per germline, CDR1 SGHVS and CDR2 FNYEAQ. V was shortened by 0 bases and J by 1 base, with 9 bases between the two germline ends.

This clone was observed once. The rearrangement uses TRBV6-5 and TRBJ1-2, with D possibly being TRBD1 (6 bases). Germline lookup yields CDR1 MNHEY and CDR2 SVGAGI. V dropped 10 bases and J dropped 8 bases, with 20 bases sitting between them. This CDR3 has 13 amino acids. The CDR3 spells CATAFGGRRGYTF. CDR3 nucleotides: TGTGCCACCGCCTTCGGGGGGCGCAGGGGCTACACCTTC.

The CDR3 nucleotides read TGTGCCAGCAGCTTAGAGCGGGGATTAGCGGGTCGAACAGATACGCAGTATTTT. Translation gives CASSLERGLAGRTDTQYF. V is TRBV7-2 and J is TRBJ2-3; 7 bases line up with TRBD2. Germline CDR1 is SGHTA and CDR2 is FQGNSA. Trimming cost V 1 base and J 3 bases; bases outside gene matches: 13. The CDR3 sequence is 18 residues long.

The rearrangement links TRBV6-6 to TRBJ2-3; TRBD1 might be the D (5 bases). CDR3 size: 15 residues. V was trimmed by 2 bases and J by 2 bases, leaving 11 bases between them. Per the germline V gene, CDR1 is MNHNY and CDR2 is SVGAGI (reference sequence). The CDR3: CASSYLPTATDTQYF. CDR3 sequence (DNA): TGTGCCAGCAGTTACCTCCCGACAGCCACAGATACGCAGTATTTT.

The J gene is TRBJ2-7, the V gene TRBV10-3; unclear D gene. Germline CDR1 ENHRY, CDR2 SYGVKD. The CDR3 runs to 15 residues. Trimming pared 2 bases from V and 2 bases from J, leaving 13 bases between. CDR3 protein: CAISEGSVAAYEQYF. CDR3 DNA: TGTGCCATCAGTGAGGGGTCAGTAGCAGCCTACGAGCAGTACTTC.

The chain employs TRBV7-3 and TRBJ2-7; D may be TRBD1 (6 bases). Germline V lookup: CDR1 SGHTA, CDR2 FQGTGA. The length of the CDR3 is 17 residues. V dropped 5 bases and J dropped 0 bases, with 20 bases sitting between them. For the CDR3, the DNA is TGTGCCAGCAGCCGGGACAACTTCAAGGGACCCTCCTACGAGCAGTACTTC. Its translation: CASSRDNFKGPSYEQYF.

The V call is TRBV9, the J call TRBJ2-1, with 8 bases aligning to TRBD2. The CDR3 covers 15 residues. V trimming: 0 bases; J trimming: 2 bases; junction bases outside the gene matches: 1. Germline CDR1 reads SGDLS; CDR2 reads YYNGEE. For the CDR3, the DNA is TGTGCCAGCAGCGTAGAAGCGGGAGCCTACAATGAGCAGTTCTTC. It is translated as CASSVEAGAYNEQFF.

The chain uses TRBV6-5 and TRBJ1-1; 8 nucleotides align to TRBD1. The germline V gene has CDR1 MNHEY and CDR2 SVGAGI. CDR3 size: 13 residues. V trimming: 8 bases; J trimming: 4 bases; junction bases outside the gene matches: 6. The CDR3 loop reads CASRDRPTTEAFF. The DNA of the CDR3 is TGTGCCAGCCGGGACAGGCCAACCACTGAAGCTTTCTTT.

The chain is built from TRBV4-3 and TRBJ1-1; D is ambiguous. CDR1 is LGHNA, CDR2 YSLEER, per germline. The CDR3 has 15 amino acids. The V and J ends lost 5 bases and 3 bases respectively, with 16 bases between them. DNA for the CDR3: TGCGCCAGCAGCGCCGACACGGCGACATACACTGAAGCTTTCTTT. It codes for CASSADTATYTEAFF.

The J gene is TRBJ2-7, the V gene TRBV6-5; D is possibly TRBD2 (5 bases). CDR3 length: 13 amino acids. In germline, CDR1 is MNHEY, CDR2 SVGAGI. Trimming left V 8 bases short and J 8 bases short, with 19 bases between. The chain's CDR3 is CASWTGEDCKQYF. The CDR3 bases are TGTGCCAGCTGGACGGGTGAGGACTGTAAGCAGTACTTC.

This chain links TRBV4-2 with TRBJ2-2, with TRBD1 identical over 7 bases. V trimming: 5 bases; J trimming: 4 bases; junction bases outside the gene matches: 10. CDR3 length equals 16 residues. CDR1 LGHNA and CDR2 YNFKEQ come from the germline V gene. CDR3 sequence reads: CASSKTGTAITGELFF. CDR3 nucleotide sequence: TGTGCCAGCAGCAAAACCGGGACAGCAATCACCGGGGAGCTGTTTTTT.

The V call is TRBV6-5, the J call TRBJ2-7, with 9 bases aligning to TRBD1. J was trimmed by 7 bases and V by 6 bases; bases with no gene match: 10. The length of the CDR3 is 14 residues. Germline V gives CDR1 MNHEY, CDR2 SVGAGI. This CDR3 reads CASSRYTGGAEQYF. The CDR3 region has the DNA TGTGCCAGCAGCCGTTACACAGGGGGCGCGGAGCAGTACTTC.

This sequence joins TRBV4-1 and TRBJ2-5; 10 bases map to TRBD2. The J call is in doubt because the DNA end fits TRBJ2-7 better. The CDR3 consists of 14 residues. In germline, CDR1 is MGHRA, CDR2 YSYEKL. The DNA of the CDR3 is TGCGCCAGCAGCCCTGGGACTAGCGAGTACGAGCAGTACTTC. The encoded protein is CASSPGTSEYEQYF.

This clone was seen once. CDR3 residues: CASSPRQGGQYF. The CDR3 nucleotides are TGTGCCAGCAGTCCTCGACAGGGGGGGCAGTACTTC. The V and J genes are TRBV25-1 and TRBJ2-7, with 9 nucleotides matching TRBD1. The V segment lost 5 bases and the J segment 9 bases; nucleotides outside the gene matches: 5. Germline CDR1 is MGHDK and CDR2 is SYGVNS. The length of the CDR3 is 12 residues.

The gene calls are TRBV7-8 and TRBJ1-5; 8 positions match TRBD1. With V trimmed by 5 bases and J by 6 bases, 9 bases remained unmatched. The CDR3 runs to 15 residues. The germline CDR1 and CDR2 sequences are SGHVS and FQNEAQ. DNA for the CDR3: TGTGCCAGCAGCGCGTTGGACAGGGATAGTCAGCCCCAGCATTTT. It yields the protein CASSALDRDSQPQHF.

The CDR3 protein is CAWDRGSREQYF. CDR3 nucleotide sequence: TGTGCCTGGGACAGGGGCTCCCGGGAGCAGTACTTC. The chain employs TRBV30 and TRBJ2-5; 8 positions agree with TRBD1. V lost 5 bases to trimming and J lost 11 bases; unmatched junction nucleotides: 10. The CDR3 has 12 residues. Germline-derived CDR1 and CDR2 are GTSNPN and SVGIG (reference sequence).

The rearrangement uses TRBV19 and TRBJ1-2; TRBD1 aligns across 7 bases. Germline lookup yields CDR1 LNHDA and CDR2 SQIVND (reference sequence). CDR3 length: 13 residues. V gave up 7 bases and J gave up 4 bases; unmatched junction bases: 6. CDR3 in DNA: TGTGCCAGTAATAACAGGGGCCCCTATGGCTACACCTTC. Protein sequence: CASNNRGPYGYTF.

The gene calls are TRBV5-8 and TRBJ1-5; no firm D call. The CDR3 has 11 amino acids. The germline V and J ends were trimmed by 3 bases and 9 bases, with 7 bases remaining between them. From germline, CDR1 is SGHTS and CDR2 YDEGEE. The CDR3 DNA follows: TGTGCCAGCAGCTCCGGTTGGCCCCAGCATTTT. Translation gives CASSSGWPQHF.

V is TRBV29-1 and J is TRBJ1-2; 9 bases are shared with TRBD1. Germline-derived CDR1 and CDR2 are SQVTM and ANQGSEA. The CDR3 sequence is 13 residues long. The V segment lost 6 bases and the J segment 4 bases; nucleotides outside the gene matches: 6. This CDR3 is CSVTPGQGYGYTF. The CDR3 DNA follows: TGCAGCGTAACCCCGGGACAGGGCTATGGCTACACCTTC.

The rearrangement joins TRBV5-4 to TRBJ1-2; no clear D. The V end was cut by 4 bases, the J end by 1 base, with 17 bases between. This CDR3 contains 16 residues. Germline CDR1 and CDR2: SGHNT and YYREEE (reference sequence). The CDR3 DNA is TGTGCCAGCAGCCCGACCTCGGGATCCGATAACTATGGCTACACCTTC. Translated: CASSPTSGSDNYGYTF.

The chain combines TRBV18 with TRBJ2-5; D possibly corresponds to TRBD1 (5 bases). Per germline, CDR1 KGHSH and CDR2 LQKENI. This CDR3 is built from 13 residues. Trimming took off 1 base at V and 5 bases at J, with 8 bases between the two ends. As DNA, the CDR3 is TGTGCCAGCTCACCACAGGGGCGGGAGACCCAGTACTTC. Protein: CASSPQGRETQYF.

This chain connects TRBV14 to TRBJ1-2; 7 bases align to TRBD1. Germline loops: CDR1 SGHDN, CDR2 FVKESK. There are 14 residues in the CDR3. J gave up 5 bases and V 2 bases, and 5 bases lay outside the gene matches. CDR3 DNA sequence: TGTGCCAGCAGCCAAAGGGGGCAGGCTTATGGCTACACCTTC. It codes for CASSQRGQAYGYTF.

The CDR3 coding sequence is TGTGCCAGCAGTTTCATCGGGACTAGCGGGAGAGTTGAGACCCAGTACTTC. Translated: CASSFIGTSGRVETQYF. The gene calls are TRBV27 and TRBJ2-5, with 14 bases fitting TRBD2. V was pared by 3 bases and J by 5 bases, with 8 bases of the junction left unmatched. CDR3 length: 17 residues. The germline V gene has CDR1 MNHEY and CDR2 SMNVEV (reference sequence).